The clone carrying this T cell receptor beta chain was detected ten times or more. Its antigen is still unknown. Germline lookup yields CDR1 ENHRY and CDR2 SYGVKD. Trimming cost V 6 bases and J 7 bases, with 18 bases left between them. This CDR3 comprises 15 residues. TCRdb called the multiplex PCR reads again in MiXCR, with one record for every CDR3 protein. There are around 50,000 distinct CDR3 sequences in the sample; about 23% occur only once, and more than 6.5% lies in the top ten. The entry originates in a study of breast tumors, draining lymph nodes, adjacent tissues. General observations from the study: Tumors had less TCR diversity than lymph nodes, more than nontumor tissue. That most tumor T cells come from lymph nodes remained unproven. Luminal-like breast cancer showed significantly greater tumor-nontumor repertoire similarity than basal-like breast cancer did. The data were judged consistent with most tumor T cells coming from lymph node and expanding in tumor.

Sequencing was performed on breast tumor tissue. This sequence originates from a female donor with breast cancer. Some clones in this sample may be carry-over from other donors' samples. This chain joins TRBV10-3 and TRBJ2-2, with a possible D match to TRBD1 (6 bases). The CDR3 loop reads CAIRGAGEVSGELFF. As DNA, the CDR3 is TGTGCCATCAGGGGGGCCGGAGAAGTTAGCGGGGAGCTGTTTTTT.